Shown below are 20 T cell receptor beta chains from a single sample sequenced in a study of shared clonotypes between healthy human individuals. Repertoires were generated with immunoSEQ multiplex PCR, while TCRdb's copy carries only in-frame clones and drops some. The sample has around 600,000 clones, 95% to 98% seen once. Specimen: naive CD4+ T cells sorted from blood. Subset indicated: CD45RA+ positively selected. The source of these receptors is a woman aged 25 to 39 in good health.

The chain couples TRBV28 to TRBJ1-5, with TRBD1 matching 9 bases. Trimming cost V 3 bases and J 5 bases; bases outside gene matches: 8. CDR1 MDHEN and CDR2 SYDVKM come from the germline V gene. The length of the CDR3 is 16 residues. The CDR3 here is CASSFGNRGHHQPQHF. CDR3 in DNA: TGTGCCAGCAGTTTCGGTAACAGGGGGCATCATCAGCCCCAGCATTTT.

The gene calls are TRBV27 and TRBJ1-1; no clear D gene. CDR3 length equals 15 residues. Trimming cost V 0 bases and J 0 bases, with 8 bases left between them. Germline V gene lookup returns CDR1 MNHEY and CDR2 SMNVEV (reference sequence). The CDR3 spells CASSLSKGLNTEAFF. In DNA, the CDR3 is TGTGCCAGCAGTTTATCAAAGGGCTTGAACACTGAAGCTTTCTTT.

The chain uses TRBV14 and TRBJ2-7; 9 nucleotides agree with TRBD2. Germline CDR1 SGHDN, CDR2 FVKESK. There are 15 residues in the CDR3. Germline trimming cut 3 bases from V and 0 bases from J; bases unmatched to any gene: 3. The CDR3 reads CASSHSSGTSYEQYF. In nucleotides, the CDR3 is TGTGCCAGCAGCCACTCTAGCGGGACCTCCTACGAGCAGTACTTC.

The V call is TRBV10-3, the J call TRBJ2-5, with 7 bases aligning to TRBD2. Germline V gives CDR1 ENHRY, CDR2 SYGVKD. Trimming cost V 7 bases and J 2 bases; bases outside gene matches: 7. The CDR3 runs 14 residues. DNA for the CDR3: TGTGCCATCAAAGGGACTACCCGTCAAGAGACCCAGTACTTC. This codes for CAIKGTTRQETQYF.

The rearrangement joins TRBV14 to TRBJ2-3, with 9 positions matching TRBD2. There are 15 residues in the CDR3. V lost 4 bases, J lost 1 base, and 3 bases stayed unmatched. Per germline, CDR1 SGHDN and CDR2 FVKESK. The CDR3 sequence is CASSRTSVRTDTQYF. The CDR3 DNA is TGTGCCAGCAGCCGGACTAGCGTACGCACAGATACGCAGTATTTT.

This chain joins TRBV19 and TRBJ2-4; possible D gene TRBD1, 5 bases. This CDR3 comprises 16 residues. Trimming cost V 1 base and J 3 bases, with 13 bases left between them. Germline CDR1 LNHDA, CDR2 SQIVND (reference sequence). CDR3 sequence: CASSIVGQGGKNIQYF. CDR3 DNA: TGTGCCAGTAGTATAGTCGGCCAGGGCGGCAAAAACATTCAGTACTTC.

This clone was seen just once. The V gene is TRBV11-2, the J gene TRBJ1-1; perhaps TRBD1 as D (5 bases). Trimming took off 1 base at V and 8 bases at J, with 11 bases between the two ends. There are 13 residues in the CDR3. Per the germline V gene, CDR1 is SGHAT and CDR2 is FQNNGV. CDR3 region: CASSLGPGAEAFF. The CDR3 nucleotides read TGTGCCAGCAGCTTAGGGCCCGGGGCGGAAGCTTTCTTT.

The CDR3 is CASSQDGQDYGYTF. The DNA of the CDR3 is TGTGCCAGCAGCCAAGACGGACAGGACTATGGCTACACCTTC. The chain recombines TRBV4-2 with TRBJ1-2; 7 nucleotides align to TRBD1. The germline gives CDR1 LGHNA, CDR2 YNFKEQ. This CDR3 comprises 14 residues. The ends lost 0 bases at V and 3 bases at J; junction bases unmatched: 1.

This chain uses TRBV10-2 with TRBJ1-5; a weak D match, TRBD1 (6 bases). CDR3 length: 12 amino acids. Trimming stripped 3 bases from V and 6 bases from J, with 6 bases between. Germline loops: CDR1 WSHSY, CDR2 SAAADI. Here the CDR3 reads CASSEQGQPQHF. In DNA, the CDR3 is TGCGCCAGCAGTGAACAGGGTCAGCCCCAGCATTTT.

V is TRBV19 and J is TRBJ1-4; possible D gene TRBD1, 5 bases. Germline CDR1 LNHDA, CDR2 SQIVND (reference sequence). There are 14 residues in the CDR3. V was shortened by 7 bases and J by 7 bases, with 16 bases between the two germline ends. Here the CDR3 reads CASTAAGTPEKLFF. As DNA, the CDR3 is TGTGCCAGTACCGCTGCAGGGACTCCTGAAAAACTGTTTTTT.

This rearrangement joins TRBV5-1 to TRBJ1-1; D ambiguous. Trimming pared 3 bases from V and 2 bases from J, leaving 8 bases between. The length of the CDR3 is 13 residues. Germline-derived CDR1 and CDR2 are SGHRS and YFSETQ. CDR3 protein: CASSSNLNTEAFF. CDR3 sequence (DNA): TGCGCCAGCAGCTCAAACTTAAACACTGAAGCTTTCTTT. The variable domain in full, with the rest retrieved from reference TRBV5-1 and TRBJ1-1, is KAGVTQTPRYLIKTRGQQVTLSCSPISGHRSVSWYQQTPGQGLQFLFEYFSETQRNKGNFPGRFSGRQFSNSRSEMNVSTLELGDSALYLCASSSNLNTEAFFGQGTRLTVV.

CDR3 in amino acids: CASSQPADTQYF. CDR3 in DNA: TGTGCCAGCAGCCAGCCAGCAGATACGCAGTATTTT. The chain links TRBV11-3 to TRBJ2-3; D uncertain. CDR1 and CDR2 (germline): SGHNT, YENEEA. V dropped 5 bases and J dropped 4 bases, with 7 bases sitting between them. The CDR3 runs to 12 residues. Looking up the rest from reference TRBV11-3 and TRBJ2-3 gives the full variable domain: EAGVVQSPRYKIIEKKQPVAFWCNPISGHNTLYWYLQNLGQGPELLIRYENEEAVDDSQLPKDRFSAERLKGVDSTLKIQPAELGDSAVYLCASSQPADTQYFGPGTRLTVL.

The chain links TRBV6-1 to TRBJ2-3; D possibly corresponds to TRBD2 (6 bases). V lost 9 bases and J lost 14, with 21 bases in between. The CDR3 sequence is 12 residues long. The germline V gene encodes CDR1 MNHNS and CDR2 SASEGT. This CDR3 is CASSKGTAGGYF. As DNA, the CDR3 is TGTGCCAGTTCGAAGGGGACGGCCGGGGGGTATTTT.

J is TRBJ2-1 and V is TRBV6-5, with 8 bases identical to TRBD2. From germline, CDR1 is MNHEY and CDR2 SVGAGI. This CDR3 spans 15 amino acids. Losses at the gene ends were 6 bases for V and 4 bases for J; bases not matched to a gene: 8. The CDR3 DNA follows: TGTGCCAGCAGCCCGATTAGCGGGATTTACAATGAGCAGTTCTTC. It yields the protein CASSPISGIYNEQFF.

This sequence joins TRBV6-6 and TRBJ1-3; no clear D. The germline gives CDR1 MNHNY, CDR2 SVGAGI (reference sequence). V was clipped by 4 bases and J by 7 bases, with 17 bases between them. The CDR3 totals 15 residues. Here the CDR3 DNA reads TGTGCCAGCAGTTCCTCTGGTAGACGAGCTAACACCATATATTTT. It encodes CASSSSGRRANTIYF.

The V and J genes are TRBV4-1 and TRBJ2-3, with D unresolved. The CDR3 covers 15 residues. Germline V CDR1 and CDR2: MGHRA, YSYEKL. V lost 4 bases to trimming and J lost 2 bases, with 13 bases between them. The CDR3 loop is CASSRTPYSTDTQYF. For the CDR3, the DNA is TGCGCCAGCAGCCGGACCCCCTACTCCACAGATACGCAGTATTTT.

The chain uses TRBV7-3 and TRBJ2-1, with TRBD1 matching over 9 bases. Germline V CDR1 and CDR2: SGHTA, FQGTGA. The J segment lost 4 bases and the V segment lost 2 bases, leaving 3 bases of the junction unmatched. The CDR3 is 15 residues long. CDR3 DNA sequence: TGTGCCAGCAGCTTAGGGACAGGGTCTTACAATGAGCAGTTCTTC. The encoded protein is CASSLGTGSYNEQFF.

The J gene is TRBJ1-1, the V gene TRBV18; no definite D call. The CDR3 runs to 12 residues. Per the germline V gene, CDR1 is KGHSH and CDR2 is LQKENI. Trimming stripped 3 bases from V and 6 bases from J, with 8 bases between. CDR3 bases: TGTGCCAGCTCACCGGTACAGCCTGAAGCTTTCTTT. This sequence encodes CASSPVQPEAFF.

The V gene is TRBV7-5, the J gene TRBJ2-7. TRBV7-5 is classified as a pseudogene. This CDR3 has 17 residues. CDR3 residues: CVRSVIWDAPPGYEQYF. CDR3 bases: TGTGTCAGAAGCGTTATTTGGGACGCTCCTCCTGGGTACGAGCAGTACTTC.

Comments on this clone: This CDR3 is also generated by other DNA sequences in the sample. The chain recombines TRBV2 with TRBJ2-7; TRBD2 matches 11 bases. V lost 6 bases to trimming and J lost 2 bases; unmatched junction nucleotides: 3. Germline V gives CDR1 SNHLY, CDR2 FYNNEI. The CDR3 runs 14 residues. The CDR3 coding sequence is TGTGCCAGCAGGGGGACTAGCGGAACCTACGAGCAGTACTTC. Protein sequence: CASRGTSGTYEQYF.